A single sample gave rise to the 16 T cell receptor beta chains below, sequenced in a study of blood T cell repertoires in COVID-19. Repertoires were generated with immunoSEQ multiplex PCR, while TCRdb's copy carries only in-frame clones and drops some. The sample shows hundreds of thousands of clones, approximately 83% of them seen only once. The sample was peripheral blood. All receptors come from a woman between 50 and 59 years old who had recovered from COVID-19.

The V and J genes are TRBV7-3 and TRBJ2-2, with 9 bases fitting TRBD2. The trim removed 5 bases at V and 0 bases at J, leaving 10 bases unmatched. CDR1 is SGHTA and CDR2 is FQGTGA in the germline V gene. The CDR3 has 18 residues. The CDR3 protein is CASSPDVTSGTNTGELFF. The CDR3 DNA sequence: TGTGCCAGCAGCCCCGACGTGACTAGCGGAACGAACACCGGGGAGCTGTTTTTT.

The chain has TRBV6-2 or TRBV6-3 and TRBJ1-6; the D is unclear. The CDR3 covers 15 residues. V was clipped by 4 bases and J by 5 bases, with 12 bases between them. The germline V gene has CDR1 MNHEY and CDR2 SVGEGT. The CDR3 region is CASSFSASDNSPLHF. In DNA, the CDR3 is TGTGCCAGCAGTTTTTCAGCGAGTGATAATTCACCCCTCCACTTT.

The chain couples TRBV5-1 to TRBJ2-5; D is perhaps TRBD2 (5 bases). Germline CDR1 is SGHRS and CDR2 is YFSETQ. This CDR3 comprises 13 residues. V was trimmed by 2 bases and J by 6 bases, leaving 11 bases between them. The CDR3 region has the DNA TGCGCCAGCAGCTTAGGAGGATTTCAGACCCAGTACTTC. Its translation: CASSLGGFQTQYF.

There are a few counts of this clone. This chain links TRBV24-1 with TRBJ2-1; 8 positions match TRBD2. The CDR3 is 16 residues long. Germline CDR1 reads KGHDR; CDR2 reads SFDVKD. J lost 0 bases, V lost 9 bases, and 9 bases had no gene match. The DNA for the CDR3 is TGTGCCACCGGGGGGACTAGTCTGGGCTCCTACAATGAGCAGTTCTTC. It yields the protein CATGGTSLGSYNEQFF.

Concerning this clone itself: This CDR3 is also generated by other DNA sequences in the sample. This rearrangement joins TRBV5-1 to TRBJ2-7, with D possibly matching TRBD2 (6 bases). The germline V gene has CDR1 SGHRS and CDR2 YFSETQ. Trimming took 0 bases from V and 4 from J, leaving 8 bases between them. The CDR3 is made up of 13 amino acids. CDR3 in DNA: TGCGCCAGCAGCTTGGGAGGGAGGTACGAGCAGTACTTC. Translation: CASSLGGRYEQYF.

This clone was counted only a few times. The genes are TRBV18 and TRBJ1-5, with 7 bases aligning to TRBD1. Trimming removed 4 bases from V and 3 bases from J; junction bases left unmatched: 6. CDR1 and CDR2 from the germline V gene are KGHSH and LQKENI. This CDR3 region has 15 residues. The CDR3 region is CASSRAGGINQPQHF. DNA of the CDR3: TGTGCCAGCTCACGGGCAGGGGGTATCAATCAGCCCCAGCATTTT.

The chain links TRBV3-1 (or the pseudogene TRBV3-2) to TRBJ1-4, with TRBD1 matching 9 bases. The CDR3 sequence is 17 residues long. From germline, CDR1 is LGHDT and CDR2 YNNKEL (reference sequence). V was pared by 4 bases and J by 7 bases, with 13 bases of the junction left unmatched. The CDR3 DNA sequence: TGTGCCAGCAGCCCCGCCCTCTCCGGGACAGGGTCTGAAAAACTGTTTTTT. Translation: CASSPALSGTGSEKLFF.

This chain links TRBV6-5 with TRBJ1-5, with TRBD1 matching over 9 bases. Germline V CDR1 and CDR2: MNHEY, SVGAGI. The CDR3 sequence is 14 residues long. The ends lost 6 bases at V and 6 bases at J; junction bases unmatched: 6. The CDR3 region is CASSHGQGSQPQHF. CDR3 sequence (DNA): TGTGCCAGCAGCCACGGACAGGGGAGTCAGCCCCAGCATTTT.

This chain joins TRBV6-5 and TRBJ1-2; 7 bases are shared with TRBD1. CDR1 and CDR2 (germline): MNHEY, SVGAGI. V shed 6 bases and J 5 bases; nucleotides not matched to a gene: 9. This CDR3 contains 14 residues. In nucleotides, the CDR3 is TGTGCCAGCAGCCGACAGGGAATAGGGTATGGCTACACCTTC. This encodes CASSRQGIGYGYTF.

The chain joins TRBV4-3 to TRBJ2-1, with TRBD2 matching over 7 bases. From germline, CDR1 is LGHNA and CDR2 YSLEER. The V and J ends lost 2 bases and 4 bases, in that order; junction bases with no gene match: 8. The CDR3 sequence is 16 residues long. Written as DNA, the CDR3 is TGCGCCAGCAGCCAATCCAGACTAGCTCCATACAATGAGCAGTTCTTC. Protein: CASSQSRLAPYNEQFF.

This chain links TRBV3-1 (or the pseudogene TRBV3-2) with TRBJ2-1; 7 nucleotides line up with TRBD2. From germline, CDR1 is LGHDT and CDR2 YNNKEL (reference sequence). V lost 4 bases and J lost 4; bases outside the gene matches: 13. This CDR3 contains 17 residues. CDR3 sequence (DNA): TGTGCCAGCAGCCTTCGGCCGGCGGGGGTTTTATACAATGAGCAGTTCTTC. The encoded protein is CASSLRPAGVLYNEQFF.

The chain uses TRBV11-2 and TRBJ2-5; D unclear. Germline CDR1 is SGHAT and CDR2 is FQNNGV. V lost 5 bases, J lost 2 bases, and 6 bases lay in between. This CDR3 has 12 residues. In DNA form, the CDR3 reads TGTGCCAGCAGCCAAATTCAAGAGACCCAGTACTTC. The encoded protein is CASSQIQETQYF. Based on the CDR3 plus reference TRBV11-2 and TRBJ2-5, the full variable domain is EAGVAQSPRYKIIEKRQSVAFWCNPISGHATLYWYQQILGQGPKLLIQFQNNGVVDDSQLPKDRFSAERLKGVDSTLKIQPAKLEDSAVYLCASSQIQETQYFGPGTRLLVL.

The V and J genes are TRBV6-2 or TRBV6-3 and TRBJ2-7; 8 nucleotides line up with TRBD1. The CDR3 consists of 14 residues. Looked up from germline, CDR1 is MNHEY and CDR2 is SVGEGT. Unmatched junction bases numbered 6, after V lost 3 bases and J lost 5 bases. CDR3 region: CASSYFDRGHEQYF. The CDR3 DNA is TGTGCCAGCAGTTATTTCGACAGGGGACACGAGCAGTACTTC.

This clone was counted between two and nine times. Here the CDR3 DNA reads TGTGCCAGCAGTCATTGGCCTGGGACTAGCGGGAGTACGGACAATGAGCAGTTCTTC. It specifies CASSHWPGTSGSTDNEQFF. The chain is built from TRBV6-2 or TRBV6-3 and TRBJ2-1; the match to TRBD2 covers 14 bases. CDR1 and CDR2 from the germline V gene are MNHEY and SVGEGT. The CDR3 consists of 19 residues. With V trimmed by 5 bases and J by 5 bases, 14 bases remained unmatched.

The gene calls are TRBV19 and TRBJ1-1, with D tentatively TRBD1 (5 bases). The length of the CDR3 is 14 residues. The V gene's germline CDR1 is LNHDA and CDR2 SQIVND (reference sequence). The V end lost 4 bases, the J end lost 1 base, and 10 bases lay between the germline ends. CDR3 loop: CASSNRGANTEAFF. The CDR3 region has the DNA TGTGCCAGTAGTAACCGCGGGGCGAACACTGAAGCTTTCTTT.

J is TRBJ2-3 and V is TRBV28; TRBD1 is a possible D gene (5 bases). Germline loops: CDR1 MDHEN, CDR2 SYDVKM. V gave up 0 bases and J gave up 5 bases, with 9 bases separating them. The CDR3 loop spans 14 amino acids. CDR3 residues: CASSLWGRGDTQYF. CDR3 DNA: TGTGCCAGCAGTTTATGGGGGCGCGGAGATACGCAGTATTTT.